Listed below are T cell receptor beta chains from one sample, sequenced in a study of blood T cell repertoires in COVID-19. Sequencing used immunoSEQ multiplex PCR; TCRdb keeps in-frame clones, though not all of them. The sample includes approximately 290,000 clones, roughly 90% of them seen just once. Source material: peripheral blood. The origin of the receptors is a woman aged 25 to 39 with COVID-19, enrolled during active disease. Each CDR3 is given with its conserved first and last residue. A D gene is named only where the DNA matches it firmly.

CASSIVPSGLENEQFF	TRBJ2-1	16	TRBD2	TRBV19
CASSQVGESGGVSYEQYF	TRBJ2-7	18	TRBD2	TRBV3-1/TRBV3-2
CASSPQGGLLEQFF	TRBJ2-1	14	NA	TRBV10-2
CASRATGTPNSPLHF	TRBJ1-6	15	NA	TRBV2
CASSLRTGAPYEQYF	TRBJ2-7	15	TRBD1	TRBV6-5
CASSLGGWAGGDNEQFF	TRBJ2-1	17	NA	TRBV7-9
CASSHLSGGQETQYF	TRBJ2-5	15	TRBD2	TRBV13
CASSVQGSNQPQHF	TRBJ1-5	14	NA	TRBV19
CASSFMGHYGYTF	TRBJ1-2	13	NA	TRBV7-2
CASSPLIRTGQGVEAFF	TRBJ1-1	17	TRBD1	TRBV18
CASSSRLALRETQYF	TRBJ2-5	15	TRBD2	TRBV5-1
CASKDSTYSNQPQHF	TRBJ1-5	15	NA	TRBV6-5
CASSQGTGPSLVDNVLTF	TRBJ2-6	18	TRBD1	TRBV4-1
CASTLDRAEGNTIYF	TRBJ1-3	15	TRBD1	TRBV6-5
CASSFGGGTDTEAFF	TRBJ1-1	15	NA	TRBV28
CASSIRDRNTEAFF	TRBJ1-1	14	TRBD1	TRBV19
CASSHDRGYEQYF	TRBJ2-7	13	TRBD1	TRBV5-4
CAISEGTGDIYTF	TRBJ1-2	13	TRBD1	TRBV10-3
CASSIGASNTEAFF	TRBJ1-1	14	NA	TRBV19
CASTPWHNNEQFF	TRBJ2-1	13	NA	TRBV5-1
CASSPPGQFMNTEAFF	TRBJ1-1	16	TRBD1	TRBV18
CASSPQSVWWGYTF	TRBJ1-2	14	NA	TRBV18
CSASRLVEQFF	TRBJ2-1	11	NA	TRBV20-1
CASSVASGATDTQYF	TRBJ2-3	15	TRBD2	TRBV9
CASSSRIRGHEQYF	TRBJ2-7	14	NA	TRBV6-6
CASSSGLASHEQYF	TRBJ2-7	14	TRBD2	TRBV27
CASSPGGWGGYTF	TRBJ1-2	13	NA	TRBV4-1
CSVEGGTGTLF	TRBJ2-7	11	TRBD1	TRBV29-1
CASSYRRSYEQYF	TRBJ2-7	13	NA	TRBV6-2/TRBV6-3
CASSEIIRGQGTDTQYF	TRBJ2-3	17	TRBD1	TRBV6-1
CASSLPGQGGSGYTF	TRBJ1-2	15	TRBD1	TRBV7-9